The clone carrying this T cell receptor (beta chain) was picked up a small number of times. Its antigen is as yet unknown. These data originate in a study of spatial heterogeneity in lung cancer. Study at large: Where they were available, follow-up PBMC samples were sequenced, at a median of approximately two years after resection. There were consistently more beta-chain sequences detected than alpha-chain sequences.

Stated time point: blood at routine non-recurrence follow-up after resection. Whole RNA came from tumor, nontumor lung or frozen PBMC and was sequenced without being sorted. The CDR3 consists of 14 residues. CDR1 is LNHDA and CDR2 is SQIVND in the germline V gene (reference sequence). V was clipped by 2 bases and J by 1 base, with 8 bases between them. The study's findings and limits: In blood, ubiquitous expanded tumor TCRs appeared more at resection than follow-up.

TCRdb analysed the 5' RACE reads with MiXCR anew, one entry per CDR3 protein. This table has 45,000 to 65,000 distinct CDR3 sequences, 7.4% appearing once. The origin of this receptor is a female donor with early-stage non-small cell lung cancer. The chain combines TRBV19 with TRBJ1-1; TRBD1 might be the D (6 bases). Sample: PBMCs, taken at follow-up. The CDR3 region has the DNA TGTGCCAGTAGTATAACGACAGGGAACACTGAAGCTTTCTTT. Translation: CASSITTGNTEAFF.